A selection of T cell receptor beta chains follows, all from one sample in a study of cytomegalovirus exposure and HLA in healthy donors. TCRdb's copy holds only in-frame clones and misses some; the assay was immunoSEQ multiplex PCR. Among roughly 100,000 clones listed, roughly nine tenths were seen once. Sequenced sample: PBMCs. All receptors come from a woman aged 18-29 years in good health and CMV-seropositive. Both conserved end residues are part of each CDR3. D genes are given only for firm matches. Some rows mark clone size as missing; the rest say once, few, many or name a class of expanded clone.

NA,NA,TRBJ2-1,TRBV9,TGTGCCAGCAGCGGCGGGGAATCCTACAATGAGCAGTTCTTC,CASSGGESYNEQFF
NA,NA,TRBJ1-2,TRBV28,TGTGCCAGCAGGCCCTTTACAGTGAACCCCAGAATTAACTATGGCTACACCTTC,CASRPFTVNPRINYGYTF
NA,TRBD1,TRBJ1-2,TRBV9,TGTGCCAGCAGCGTAGCTCCTGGACAGGCCTATGGCTACACCTTC,CASSVAPGQAYGYTF
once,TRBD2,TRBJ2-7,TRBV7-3,TGTGCCAGCAGCTTAAGAGGTGGCGGGAGCTCCTACGAGCAGTACTTC,CASSLRGGGSSYEQYF
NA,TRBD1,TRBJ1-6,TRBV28,TGTGCCAGCAGTACGGGACAGGGGTTTTTGGGCTCACCCCTCCACTTT,CASSTGQGFLGSPLHF
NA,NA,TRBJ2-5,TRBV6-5,TGTGCCAGCACTCTCTCCGGGAGCCAAGAGACCCAGTACTTC,CASTLSGSQETQYF
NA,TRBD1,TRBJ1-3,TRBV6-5,TGTGCCAGCAGTCTTGACAGGGTAGCTGGAAACACCATATATTTT,CASSLDRVAGNTIYF
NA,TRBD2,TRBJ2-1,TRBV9,TGTGCCAGCAGCGTAGAGTTAGGAGGACTAGCGGGGGGTCGGAATGAGCAGTTCTTC,CASSVELGGLAGGRNEQFF
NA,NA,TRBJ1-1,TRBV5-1,TGCGCCAGCAGCTTGGGACCCTTGAACAGGGTGGGCACTGAAGCTTTCTTT,CASSLGPLNRVGTEAFF
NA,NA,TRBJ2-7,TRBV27,TGTGCCAGCAGTTTGTCGCGCGGGACTTACGAGCAGTACTTC,CASSLSRGTYEQYF
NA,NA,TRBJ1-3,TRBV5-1,TGCGCCAGCAGCTTGGCCGGGGGCTCTGGAAACACCATATATTTT,CASSLAGGSGNTIYF
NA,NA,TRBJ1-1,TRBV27,TGTGCCAGCAGTTTCCCAGGGGCGCTGAACACTGAAGCTTTCTTT,CASSFPGALNTEAFF
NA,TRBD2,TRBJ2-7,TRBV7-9,TGTGCCAGCAGCCCAAAAGGTCTAGCGGGAGTGCTCGAGCAGTACTTC,CASSPKGLAGVLEQYF
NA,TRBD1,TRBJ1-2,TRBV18,TGTGCCAGCTCACCGGGACAGGGTGTTTCAGGCTACACCTTC,CASSPGQGVSGYTF
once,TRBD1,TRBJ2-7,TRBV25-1,TGTGCCAGCAGAGCCGGACAGGGATATAACGAGCAGTACTTC,CASRAGQGYNEQYF
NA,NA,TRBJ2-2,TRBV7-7,TGTGCTAGCAGCGACGGGAGGGAGCTGTTTTTT,CASSDGRELFF
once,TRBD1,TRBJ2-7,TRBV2,TGTGCCAGCAGGGGGGACCCGGGACAGGATTCGTTGGCATCTTACGAGCAGTACTTC,CASRGDPGQDSLASYEQYF
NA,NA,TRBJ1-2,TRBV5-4,TGTGCCAGCAGCGGACAGACCCGGACGGAATATGGCTACACCTTC,CASSGQTRTEYGYTF
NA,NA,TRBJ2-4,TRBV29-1,TGCAGCGTTGAAGGAGACTCAGCCAAAAACATTCAGTACTTC,CSVEGDSAKNIQYF
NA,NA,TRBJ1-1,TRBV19,TGTGCCAGTAGTATAGGCGACAGCAACACTGAAGCTTTCTTT,CASSIGDSNTEAFF
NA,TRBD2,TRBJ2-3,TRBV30,TGTGCCGGGACTAGCGGGAGAGATGCAGATACGCAGTATTTT,CAGTSGRDADTQYF
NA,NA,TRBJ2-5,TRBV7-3,TGTGCCAGCAGCTTGGGGCCCCAAGAGACCCAGTACTTC,CASSLGPQETQYF
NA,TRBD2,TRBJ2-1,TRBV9,TGTGCCAGCAGCGTAGGAGCTAGCGGGATGGGCAATGAGCAGTTCTTC,CASSVGASGMGNEQFF
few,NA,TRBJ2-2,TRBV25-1,TGTGCCAGCAGTGATCTACGACAGGAGAACACCGGGGAGCTGTTTTTT,CASSDLRQENTGELFF
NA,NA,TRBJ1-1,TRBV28,TGTGCCAGCAGGAGTCAGAACACTGAAGCTTTCTTT,CASRSQNTEAFF
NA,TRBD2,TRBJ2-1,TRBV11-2,TGTGCCAGCAGCTCCTCGACTAGCGGTACCGACAATGAGCAGTTCTTC,CASSSSTSGTDNEQFF
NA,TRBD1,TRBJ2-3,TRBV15,TGTGCCACCAGCAGAAGGGACAGGGCAACAGATACGCAGTATTTT,CATSRRDRATDTQYF
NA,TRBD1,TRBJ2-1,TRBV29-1,TGCAGCCTGGGGGACAGGGGCTACAATGAGCAGTTCTTC,CSLGDRGYNEQFF
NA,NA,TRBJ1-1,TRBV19,TGTGCCAGTGGACAGAACATGAACACTGAAGCTTTCTTT,CASGQNMNTEAFF
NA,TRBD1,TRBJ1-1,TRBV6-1,TGTGCCAGCAGTGTGACAAGGACAGGGGAAGCTTTCTTT,CASSVTRTGEAFF
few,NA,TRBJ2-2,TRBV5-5,TGTGCCAGCAGCCGATTGTCGGGACAGAACACCGGGGAGCTGTTTTTT,CASSRLSGQNTGELFF
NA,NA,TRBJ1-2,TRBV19,TGTGCCAGTAGTATATTGGGCGGGAGGCACTATGGCTACACCTTC,CASSILGGRHYGYTF
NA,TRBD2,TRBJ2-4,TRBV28,TGTGCCAGCACCCGTGGGGGGGAGGGAAACATTCAGTACTTC,CASTRGGEGNIQYF
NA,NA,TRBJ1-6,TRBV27,TGTGCCAGCCGTATGCGGGGTAGGGATTCACCCCTCCACTTT,CASRMRGRDSPLHF
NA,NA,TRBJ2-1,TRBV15,TGTGCCACCAGCAGAGATATAACAGCCCTCGATGGGCAGTTCTTC,CATSRDITALDGQFF
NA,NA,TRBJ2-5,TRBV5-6,TGTGCCAGCAGCTTGGGATACGCGGAGGCGTTCCAAGAGACCCAGTACTTC,CASSLGYAEAFQETQYF
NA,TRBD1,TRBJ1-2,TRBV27,TGTGCCAGCACCCTTTCGACAGGGTCCCCTAACTATGGCTACACCTTC,CASTLSTGSPNYGYTF
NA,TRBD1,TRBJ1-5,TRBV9,TGTGCCAGCAGCGATACAGGGGATCAGCCCCAGCATTTT,CASSDTGDQPQHF
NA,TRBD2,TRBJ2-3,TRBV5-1,TGCGCCAGCAGCTTAAGGACTAGCGGGATCAGGGGAGCAGATACGCAGTATTTT,CASSLRTSGIRGADTQYF
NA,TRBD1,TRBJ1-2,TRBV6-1,TGTGCCAGCAGTGAGGGGACAGAACCTAACTATGGCTACACCTTC,CASSEGTEPNYGYTF
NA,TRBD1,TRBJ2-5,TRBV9,TGTGCCAGCAGCGCAGACAGGGGACGAGAGACCCAGTACTTC,CASSADRGRETQYF
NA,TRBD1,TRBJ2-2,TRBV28,TGTGCCAGCAGGAGGGACAGAATAAGCACCGGGGAGCTGTTTTTT,CASRRDRISTGELFF
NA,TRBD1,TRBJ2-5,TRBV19,TGTGCCAGTAGTGGGACAGGGCAAGAGACCCAGTACTTC,CASSGTGQETQYF
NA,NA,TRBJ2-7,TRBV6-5,TGTGCCAGCAGGTCCGCAGCGGCTATAGGCGAGCAGTACTTC,CASRSAAAIGEQYF
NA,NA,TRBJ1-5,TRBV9,TGTGCCAGCAGCTTCGGGGGGAGGAATCAGCCCCAGCATTTT,CASSFGGRNQPQHF
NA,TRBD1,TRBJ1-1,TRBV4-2,TGTGCCAGCAGCCAAGATAGGGGGCGGACTGAAGCTTTCTTT,CASSQDRGRTEAFF